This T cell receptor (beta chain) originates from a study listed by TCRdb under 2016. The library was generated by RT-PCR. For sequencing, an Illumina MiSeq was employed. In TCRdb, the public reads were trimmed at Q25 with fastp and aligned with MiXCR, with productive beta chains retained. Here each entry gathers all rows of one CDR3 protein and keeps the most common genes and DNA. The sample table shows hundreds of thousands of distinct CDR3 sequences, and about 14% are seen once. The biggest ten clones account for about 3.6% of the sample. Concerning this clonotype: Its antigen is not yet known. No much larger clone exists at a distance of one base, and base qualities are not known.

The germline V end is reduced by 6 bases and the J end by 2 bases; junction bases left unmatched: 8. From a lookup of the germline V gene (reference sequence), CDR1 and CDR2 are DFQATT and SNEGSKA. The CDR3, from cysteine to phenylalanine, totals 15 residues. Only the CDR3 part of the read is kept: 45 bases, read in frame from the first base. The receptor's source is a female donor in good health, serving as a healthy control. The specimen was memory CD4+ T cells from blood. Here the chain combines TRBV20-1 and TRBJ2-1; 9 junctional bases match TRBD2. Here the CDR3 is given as CSAFFSGSAYNEQFF. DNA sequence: TGCAGTGCGTTTTTTAGCGGGAGTGCCTACAATGAGCAGTTCTTC.